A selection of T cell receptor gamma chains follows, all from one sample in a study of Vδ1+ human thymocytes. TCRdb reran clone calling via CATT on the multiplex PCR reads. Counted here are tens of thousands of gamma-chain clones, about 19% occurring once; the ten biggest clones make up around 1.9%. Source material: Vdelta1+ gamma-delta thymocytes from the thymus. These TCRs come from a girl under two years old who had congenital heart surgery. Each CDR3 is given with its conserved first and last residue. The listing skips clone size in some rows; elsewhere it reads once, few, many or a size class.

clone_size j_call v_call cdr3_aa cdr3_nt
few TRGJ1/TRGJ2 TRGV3 CATWDRLWYKKLF TGTGCCACCTGGGACAGGCTCTGGTATAAGAAACTCTTT
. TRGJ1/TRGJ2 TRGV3 CATWDGPQSRRKKLF TGTGCCACCTGGGACGGGCCACAAAGCAGGCGTAAGAAACTCTTT
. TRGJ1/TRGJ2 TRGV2 CATWDGRYPDYYKKLF TGTGCCACCTGGGACGGGCGATACCCCGATTATTATAAGAAACTCTTT
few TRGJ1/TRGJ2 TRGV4 CATWDHLFRKKLF TGTGCCACCTGGGACCATCTTTTTAGGAAGAAACTCTTT
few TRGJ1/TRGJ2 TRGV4 CATWARLDYKKLF TGTGCCACCTGGGCTCGCTTAGATTATAAGAAACTCTTT
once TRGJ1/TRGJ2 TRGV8 CATWDRPPSYYKKLF TGTGCCACCTGGGATAGGCCACCCTCTTATTATAAGAAACTCTTT
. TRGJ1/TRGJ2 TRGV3 CATWDRPRGKKLF TGTGCCACCTGGGACAGGCCTCGGGGTAAGAAACTCTTT
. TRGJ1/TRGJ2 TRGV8 CATWSTKKLF TGTGCCACCTGGTCAACTAAGAAACTCTTT
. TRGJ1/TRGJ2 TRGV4 CATWDGTNYYKKLF TGTGCCACCTGGGATGGGACCAATTATTATAAGAAACTCTTT
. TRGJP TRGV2 CATWDGELGKKIKVF TGTGCCACCTGGGACGGTGAGTTGGGCAAAAAAATCAAGGTATTT
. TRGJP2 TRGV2 CATRDGLGGSDWIKTF TGTGCCACCCGGGACGGGCTTGGGGGTAGTGATTGGATCAAGACGTTT
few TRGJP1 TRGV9 CALWEAGNTGWFKIF TGTGCCTTGTGGGAGGCGGGGAACACTGGTTGGTTCAAGATATTT
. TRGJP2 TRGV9 CALWEVERGDWIKTF TGTGCCTTGTGGGAGGTCGAGCGGGGGGATTGGATCAAGACGTTT
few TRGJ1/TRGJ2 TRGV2 CATWDETLGPKKLF TGTGCCACCTGGGACGAAACCTTAGGCCCGAAGAAACTCTTT
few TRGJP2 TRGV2 CATWDGLRDWIKTF TGTGCCACCTGGGACGGGCTTCGGGATTGGATCAAGACGTTT
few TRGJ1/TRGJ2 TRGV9 CALWEWGKRYKKLF TGTGCCTTGTGGGAGTGGGGGAAGAGGTATAAGAAACTCTTT
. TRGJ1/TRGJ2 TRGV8 CATWGPEGMGKLF TGTGCCACCTGGGGCCCAGAAGGGATGGGGAAACTCTTT
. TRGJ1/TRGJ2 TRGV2 CATWDPKWKLF TGTGCCACCTGGGACCCCAAGTGGAAACTCTTT
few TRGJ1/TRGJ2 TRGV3 CATWDAKEGKLF TGTGCCACCTGGGACGCAAAGGAGGGGAAACTCTTT
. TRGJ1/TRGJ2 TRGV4 CATWDVSYYKKLF TGTGCCACCTGGGATGTATCCTATTATAAGAAACTCTTT
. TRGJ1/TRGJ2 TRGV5 CATWDRPANYYKKLF TGTGCCACCTGGGACAGGCCAGCGAATTATTATAAGAAACTCTTT